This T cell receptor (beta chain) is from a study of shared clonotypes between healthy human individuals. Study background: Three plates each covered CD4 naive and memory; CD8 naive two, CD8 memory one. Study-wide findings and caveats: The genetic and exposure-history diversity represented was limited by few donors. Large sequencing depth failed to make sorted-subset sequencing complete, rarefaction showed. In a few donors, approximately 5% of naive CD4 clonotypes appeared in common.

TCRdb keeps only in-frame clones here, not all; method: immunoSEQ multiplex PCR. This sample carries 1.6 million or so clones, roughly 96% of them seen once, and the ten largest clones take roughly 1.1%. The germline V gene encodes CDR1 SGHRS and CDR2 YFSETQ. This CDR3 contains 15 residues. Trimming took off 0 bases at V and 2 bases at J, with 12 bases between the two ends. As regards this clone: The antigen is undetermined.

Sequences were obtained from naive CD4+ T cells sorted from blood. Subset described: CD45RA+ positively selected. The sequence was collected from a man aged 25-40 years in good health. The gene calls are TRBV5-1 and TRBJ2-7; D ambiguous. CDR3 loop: CASSLAVGPTYEQYF. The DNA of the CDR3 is TGCGCCAGCAGCTTGGCAGTCGGGCCTACCTACGAGCAGTACTTC.